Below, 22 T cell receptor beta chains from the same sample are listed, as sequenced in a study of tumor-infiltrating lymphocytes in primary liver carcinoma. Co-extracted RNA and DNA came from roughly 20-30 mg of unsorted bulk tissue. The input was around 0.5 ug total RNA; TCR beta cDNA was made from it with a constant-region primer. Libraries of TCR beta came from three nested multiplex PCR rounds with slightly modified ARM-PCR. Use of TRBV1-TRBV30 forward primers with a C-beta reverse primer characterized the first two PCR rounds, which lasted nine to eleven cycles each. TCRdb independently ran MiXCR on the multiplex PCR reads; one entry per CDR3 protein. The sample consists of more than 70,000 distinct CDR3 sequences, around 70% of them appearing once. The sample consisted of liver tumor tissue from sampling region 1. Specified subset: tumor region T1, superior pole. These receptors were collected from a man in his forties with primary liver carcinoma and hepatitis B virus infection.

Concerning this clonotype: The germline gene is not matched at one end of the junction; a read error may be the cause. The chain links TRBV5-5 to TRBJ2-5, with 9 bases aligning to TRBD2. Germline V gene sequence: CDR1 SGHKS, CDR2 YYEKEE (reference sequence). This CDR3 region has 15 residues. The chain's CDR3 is CANSLLGLAGETQYF. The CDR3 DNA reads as TGTGCCAACAGCTTGTTGGGACTAGCAGGAGAGACCCAGTACTTC.

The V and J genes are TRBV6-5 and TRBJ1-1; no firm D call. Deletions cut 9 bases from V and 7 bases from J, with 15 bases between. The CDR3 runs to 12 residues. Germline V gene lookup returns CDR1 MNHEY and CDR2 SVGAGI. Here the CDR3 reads CARSTRGVEAFF. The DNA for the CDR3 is TGTGCCAGAAGCACGCGGGGTGTTGAAGCTTTCTTT.

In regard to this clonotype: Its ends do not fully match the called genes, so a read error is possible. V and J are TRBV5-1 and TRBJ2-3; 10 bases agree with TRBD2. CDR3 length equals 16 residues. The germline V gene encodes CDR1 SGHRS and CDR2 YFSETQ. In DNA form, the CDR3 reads TGCGGCAGCAACCCAGGACTAGCGGATTTGGGCGTTACGCAGTATTTT. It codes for CGSNPGLADLGVTQYF. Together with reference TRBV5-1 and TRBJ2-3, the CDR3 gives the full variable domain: KAGVTQTPRYLIKTRGQQVTLSCSPISGHRSVSWYQQTPGQGLQFLFEYFSETQRNKGNFPGRFSGRQFSNSRSEMNVSTLELGDSALYLCGSNPGLADLGVTQYFGPGTRLTVL.

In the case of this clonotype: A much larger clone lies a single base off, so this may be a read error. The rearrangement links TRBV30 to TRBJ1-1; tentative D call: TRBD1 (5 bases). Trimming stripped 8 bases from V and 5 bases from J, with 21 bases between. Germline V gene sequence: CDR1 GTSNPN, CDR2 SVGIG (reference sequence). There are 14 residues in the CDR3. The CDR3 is CARTYTGGRTEAFF. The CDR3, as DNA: TGTGCCCGGACGTATACAGGCGGACGGACTGAAGCTTTCTTT.

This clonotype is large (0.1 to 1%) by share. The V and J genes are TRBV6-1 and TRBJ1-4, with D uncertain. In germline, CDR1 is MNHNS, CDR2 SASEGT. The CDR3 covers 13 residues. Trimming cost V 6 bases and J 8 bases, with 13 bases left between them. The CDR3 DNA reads TGTGCCAGCAGGAAGCGGGAGAGGGAAAAACTGTTTTTT. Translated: CASRKREREKLFF.

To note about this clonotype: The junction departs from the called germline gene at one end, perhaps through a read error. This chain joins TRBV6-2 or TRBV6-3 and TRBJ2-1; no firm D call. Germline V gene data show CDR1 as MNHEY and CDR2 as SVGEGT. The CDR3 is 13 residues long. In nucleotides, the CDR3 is TGTGCCAGCAATTACACGTTCGGGTCAGGTGGGTTCTTC. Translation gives CASNYTFGSGGFF.

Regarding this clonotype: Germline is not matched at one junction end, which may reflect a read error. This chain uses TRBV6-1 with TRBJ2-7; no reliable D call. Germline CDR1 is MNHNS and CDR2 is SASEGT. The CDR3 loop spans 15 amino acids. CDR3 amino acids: CATSVMAHLGDEQYF. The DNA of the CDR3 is TGTGCCACCAGTGTAATGGCACACCTGGGTGACGAGCAGTACTTC.

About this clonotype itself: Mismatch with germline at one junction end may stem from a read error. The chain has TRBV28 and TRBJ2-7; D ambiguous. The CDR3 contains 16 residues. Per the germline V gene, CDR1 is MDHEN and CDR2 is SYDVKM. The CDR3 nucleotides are TGTGCCGGCAGTTCCCCCTTAGCTACCTTCGGCTCCGAGCAGTACTTC. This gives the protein CAGSSPLATFGSEQYF.

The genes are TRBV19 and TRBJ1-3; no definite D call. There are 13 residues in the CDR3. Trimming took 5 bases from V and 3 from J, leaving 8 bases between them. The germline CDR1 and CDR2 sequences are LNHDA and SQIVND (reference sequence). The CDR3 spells CASSPQRGNTIYF. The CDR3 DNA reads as TGTGCCAGTAGTCCTCAGCGTGGAAACACCATATATTTT.

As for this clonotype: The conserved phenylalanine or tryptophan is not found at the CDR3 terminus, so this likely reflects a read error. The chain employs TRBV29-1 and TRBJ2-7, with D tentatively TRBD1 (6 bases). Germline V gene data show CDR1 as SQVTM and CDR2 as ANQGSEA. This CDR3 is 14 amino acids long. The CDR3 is CSVRRDTTSYEQYL. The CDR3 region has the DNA TGCAGCGTTCGCCGGGACACAACTTCCTACGAACAGTACCTC.

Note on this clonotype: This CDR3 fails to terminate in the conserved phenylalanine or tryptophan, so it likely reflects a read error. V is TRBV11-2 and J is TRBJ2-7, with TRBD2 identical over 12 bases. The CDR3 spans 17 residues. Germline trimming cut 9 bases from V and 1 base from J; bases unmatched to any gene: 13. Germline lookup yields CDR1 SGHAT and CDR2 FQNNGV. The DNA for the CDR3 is TGTGCCAGTAGCCAGGGACTAGCGGGTTCCCCTTCCTACGAGCAGTACTAC. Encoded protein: CASSQGLAGSPSYEQYY.

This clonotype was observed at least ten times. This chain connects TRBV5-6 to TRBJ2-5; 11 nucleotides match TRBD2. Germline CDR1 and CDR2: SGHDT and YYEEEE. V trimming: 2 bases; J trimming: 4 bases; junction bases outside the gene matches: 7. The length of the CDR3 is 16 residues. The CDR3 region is CASSLVELAGGETQYF. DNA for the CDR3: TGTGCCAGCAGCTTAGTCGAGCTAGCGGGAGGAGAGACCCAGTACTTC.

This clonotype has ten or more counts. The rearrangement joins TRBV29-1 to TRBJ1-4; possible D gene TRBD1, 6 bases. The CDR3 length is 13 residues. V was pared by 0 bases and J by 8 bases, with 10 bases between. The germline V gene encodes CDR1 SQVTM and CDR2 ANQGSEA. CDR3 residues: CSVEEGAEEKLFF. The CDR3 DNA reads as TGCAGCGTTGAAGAGGGGGCGGAAGAAAAACTGTTTTTT.

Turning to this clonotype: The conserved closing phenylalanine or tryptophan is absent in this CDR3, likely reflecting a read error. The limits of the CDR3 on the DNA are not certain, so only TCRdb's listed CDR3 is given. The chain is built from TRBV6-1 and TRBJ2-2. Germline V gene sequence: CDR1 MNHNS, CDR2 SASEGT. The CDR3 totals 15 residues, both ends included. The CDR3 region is CASSEGRANTGEQFS.

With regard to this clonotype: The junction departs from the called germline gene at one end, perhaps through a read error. CDR3 sequence (DNA): TGTGCCAGCAGCTTCGCGGGTGGGCTAGCCAGCGATATGCAGTATTTT. Its protein is CASSFAGGLASDMQYF. V and J are TRBV7-8 and TRBJ2-3; tentatively, D is TRBD2 (5 bases). The germline gives CDR1 SGHVS, CDR2 FQNEAQ. The CDR3 runs 16 residues.

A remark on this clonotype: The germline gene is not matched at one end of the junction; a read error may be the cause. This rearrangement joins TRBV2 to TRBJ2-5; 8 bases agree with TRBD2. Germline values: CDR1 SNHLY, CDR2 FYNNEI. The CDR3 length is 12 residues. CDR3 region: CAGSAGGESQNF. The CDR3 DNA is TGTGCCGGCAGCGCCGGGGGGGAATCCCAGAACTTC.

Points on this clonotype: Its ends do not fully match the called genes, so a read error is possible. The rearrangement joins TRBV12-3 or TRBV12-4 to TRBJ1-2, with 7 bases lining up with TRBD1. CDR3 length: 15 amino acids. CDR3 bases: TGTGCCAGCAATTTAAGGGACAGACCCTCCTATGGCTACACCTTC. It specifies CASNLRDRPSYGYTF.

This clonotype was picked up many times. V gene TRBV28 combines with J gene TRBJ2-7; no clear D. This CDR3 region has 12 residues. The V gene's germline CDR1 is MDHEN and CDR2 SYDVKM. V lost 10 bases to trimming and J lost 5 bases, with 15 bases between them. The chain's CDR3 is CATSEHGDEQYF. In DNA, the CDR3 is TGTGCCACAAGCGAGCATGGCGACGAGCAGTACTTC.

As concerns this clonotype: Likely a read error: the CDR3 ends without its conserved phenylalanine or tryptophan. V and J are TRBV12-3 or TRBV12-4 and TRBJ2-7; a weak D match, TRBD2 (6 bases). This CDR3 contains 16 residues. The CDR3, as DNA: TGTGACAGCAGTTTATTAGCAGGAGGGCCTCCCTACGAGCAGTACCTC. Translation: CDSSLLAGGPPYEQYL.

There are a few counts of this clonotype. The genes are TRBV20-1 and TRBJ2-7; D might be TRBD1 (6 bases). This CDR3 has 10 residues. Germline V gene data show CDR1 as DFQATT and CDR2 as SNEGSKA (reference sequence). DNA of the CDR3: TGCAGCGCAGGGGAATACGAGCAGTACTTC. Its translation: CSAGEYEQYF.

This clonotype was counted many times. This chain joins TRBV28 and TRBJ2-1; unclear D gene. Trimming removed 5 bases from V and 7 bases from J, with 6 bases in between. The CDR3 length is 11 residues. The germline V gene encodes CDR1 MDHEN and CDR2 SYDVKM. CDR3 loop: CASSKVNEQFF. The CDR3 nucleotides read TGTGCCAGCAGTAAGGTGAATGAGCAGTTCTTC.

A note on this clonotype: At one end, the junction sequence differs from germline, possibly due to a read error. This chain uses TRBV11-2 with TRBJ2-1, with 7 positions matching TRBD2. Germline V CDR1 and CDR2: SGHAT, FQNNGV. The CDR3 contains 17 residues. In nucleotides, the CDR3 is TGTGCCAGCGGCTTAGGGGCTGCTAGTGGGAGGGCCAATGAGCAGTTCTTC. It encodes CASGLGAASGRANEQFF. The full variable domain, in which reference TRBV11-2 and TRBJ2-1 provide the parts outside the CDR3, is EAGVAQSPRYKIIEKRQSVAFWCNPISGHATLYWYQQILGQGPKLLIQFQNNGVVDDSQLPKDRFSAERLKGVDSTLKIQPAKLEDSAVYLCASGLGAASGRANEQFFGPGTRLTVL.